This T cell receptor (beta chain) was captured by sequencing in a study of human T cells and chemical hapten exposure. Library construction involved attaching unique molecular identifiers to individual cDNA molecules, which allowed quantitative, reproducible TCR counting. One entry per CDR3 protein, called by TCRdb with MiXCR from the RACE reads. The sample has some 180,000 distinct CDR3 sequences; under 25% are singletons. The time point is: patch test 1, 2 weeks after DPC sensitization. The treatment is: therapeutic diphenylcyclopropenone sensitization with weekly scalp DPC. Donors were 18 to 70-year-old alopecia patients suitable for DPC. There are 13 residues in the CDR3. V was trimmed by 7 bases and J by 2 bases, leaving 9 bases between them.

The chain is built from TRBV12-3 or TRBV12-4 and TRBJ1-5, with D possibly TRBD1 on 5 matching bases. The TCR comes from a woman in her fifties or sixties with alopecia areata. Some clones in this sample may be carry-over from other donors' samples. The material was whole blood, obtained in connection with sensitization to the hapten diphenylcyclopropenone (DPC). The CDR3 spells CASTGGGNQPQHF. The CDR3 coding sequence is TGTGCCAGCACGGGGGGGGGCAATCAGCCCCAGCATTTT.